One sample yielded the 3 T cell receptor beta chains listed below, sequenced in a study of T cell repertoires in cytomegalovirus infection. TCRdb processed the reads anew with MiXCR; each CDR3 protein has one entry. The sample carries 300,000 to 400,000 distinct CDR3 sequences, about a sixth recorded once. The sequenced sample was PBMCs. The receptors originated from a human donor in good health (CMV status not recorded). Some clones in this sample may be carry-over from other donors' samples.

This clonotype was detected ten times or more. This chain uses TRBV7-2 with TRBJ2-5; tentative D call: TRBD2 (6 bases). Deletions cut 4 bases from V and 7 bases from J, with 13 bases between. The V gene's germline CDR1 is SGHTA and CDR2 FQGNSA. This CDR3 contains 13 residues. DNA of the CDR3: TGTGCCAGCAGCTGGGGAAACGGGGGGACCCAGTACTTC. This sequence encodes CASSWGNGGTQYF.

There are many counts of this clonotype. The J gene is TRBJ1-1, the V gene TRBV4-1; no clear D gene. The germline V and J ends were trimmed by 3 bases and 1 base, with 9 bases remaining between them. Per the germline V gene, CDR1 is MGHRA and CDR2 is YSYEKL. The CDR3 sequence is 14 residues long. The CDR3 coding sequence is TGCGCCAGCAGCCATCTCCGGGGGAACACTGAAGCTTTCTTT. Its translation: CASSHLRGNTEAFF.

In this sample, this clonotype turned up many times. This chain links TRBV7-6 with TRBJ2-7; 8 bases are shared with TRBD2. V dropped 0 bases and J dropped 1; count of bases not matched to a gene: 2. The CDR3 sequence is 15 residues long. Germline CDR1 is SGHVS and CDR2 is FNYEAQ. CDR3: CASSLAVAGSYEQYV. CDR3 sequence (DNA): TGTGCCAGCAGCTTAGCGGTAGCGGGGTCCTACGAGCAGTACGTC.